These 11 T cell receptor beta chains came from one sample sequenced in a study of blood T cells in healthy people across ages. Alongside a J-beta primer mix, a sample-barcoded 5' primer served in a second PCR lasting roughly 7 to 11 cycles. TCRdb independently ran MiXCR on the 5' RACE reads; one entry per CDR3 protein. The repertoire holds 1,500,000 or so distinct CDR3 sequences, with around 55% as singletons. Sequencing was performed on blood. The receptors derive from a man aged 18 to 30 in good health.

The V and J genes are TRBV9 and TRBJ1-2; 11 bases fit TRBD1. CDR1 is SGDLS, CDR2 YYNGEE, per germline. V gave up 4 bases and J gave up 4 bases; unmatched junction bases: 12. The CDR3 spans 17 residues. The CDR3 reads CASSSKPGTGGSYGYTF. The CDR3 DNA reads as TGTGCCAGCAGCTCGAAGCCCGGGACAGGGGGTTCCTATGGCTACACCTTC.

The chain has TRBV5-1 and TRBJ2-1; D may match TRBD1 or TRBD2 (5 bases each). The CDR3 contains 15 residues. The germline gives CDR1 SGHRS, CDR2 YFSETQ. Trimming cost V 1 base and J 5 bases, with 13 bases left between them. The DNA for the CDR3 is TGCGCCAGCAGCTTGTGGGGGACGGAAGACAATGAGCAGTTCTTC. Translating it yields CASSLWGTEDNEQFF.

The chain carries TRBV21-1 and TRBJ1-1. TRBV21-1 is classified as a pseudogene. The CDR3 is made up of 12 amino acids. The CDR3 coding sequence is TGTGCCAGCAGCAAAGAGGACACTGAAGCTTTCTTT. Its protein is CASSKEDTEAFF.

The chain joins TRBV4-1 to TRBJ2-3; TRBD1 might be the D (5 bases). The CDR3 runs 16 residues. V was clipped by 3 bases and J by 0 bases, with 13 bases between them. Germline V gene lookup returns CDR1 MGHRA and CDR2 YSYEKL. CDR3 coding DNA: TGCGCCAGCAGCCAGAAGACAGAGTTTAGCACAGATACGCAGTATTTT. Residues: CASSQKTEFSTDTQYF.

The gene calls are TRBV6-2 or TRBV6-3 and TRBJ2-2; TRBD2 is a possible D gene (6 bases). V gave up 7 bases and J gave up 0 bases, with 15 bases separating them. The CDR3 covers 16 residues. Germline V gene data show CDR1 as MNHEY and CDR2 as SVGEGT. The CDR3 nucleotides read TGTGCCAGCACTTGGAGGGATGTGTCGAACACCGGGGAGCTGTTTTTT. It is translated as CASTWRDVSNTGELFF.

This clonotype has only a few counts. CDR3 nucleotide sequence: TGCAGCGTTGAAGTGGGGACTCCGGGACAGGGGAACGAGCAGTACTTC. Translating gives CSVEVGTPGQGNEQYF. The chain links TRBV29-1 to TRBJ2-7, with 10 bases aligning to TRBD1. The CDR3 extends over 16 amino acids. Germline V CDR1 and CDR2: SQVTM, ANQGSEA. V lost 1 base to trimming and J lost 5 bases; unmatched junction nucleotides: 11.

The chain couples TRBV7-2 to TRBJ2-1; tentatively, D is TRBD2 (6 bases). The V gene's germline CDR1 is SGHTA and CDR2 FQGNSA. Trimming stripped 5 bases from V and 10 bases from J, with 12 bases between. CDR3 length: 12 residues. Here the CDR3 reads CASSPLGGEQFF. The CDR3 bases are TGTGCCAGCAGCCCTTTGGGGGGAGAGCAGTTCTTC.

The V call is TRBV9, the J call TRBJ2-4; D remains unclear. The end of the DNA aligns better with TRBJ2-7, so the J call may be wrong. Per germline, CDR1 SGDLS and CDR2 YYNGEE. The CDR3 contains 14 residues. CDR3 region: CASSPSSTWYEQYF. CDR3 bases: TGTGCCAGCAGCCCCAGTAGTACGTGGTACGAGCAGTACTTC.

The V call is TRBV30, the J call TRBJ2-7, with 8 bases aligning to TRBD2. The V segment lost 1 base and the J segment 2 bases; nucleotides outside the gene matches: 4. Per germline, CDR1 GTSNPN and CDR2 SVGIG (reference sequence). There are 14 residues in the CDR3. The CDR3: CAWSAGLAPYEQYF. CDR3 sequence (DNA): TGTGCCTGGAGTGCAGGACTAGCTCCCTACGAGCAGTACTTC.

In its sample, this clonotype was seen a few times. This chain uses TRBV29-1 with TRBJ2-1; D remains ambiguous. V lost 5 bases and J lost 1, with 9 bases in between. CDR3 length: 13 residues. Germline loops: CDR1 SQVTM, CDR2 ANQGSEA. The CDR3 sequence is CSVYSVSYNEQFF. The CDR3 region has the DNA TGCAGCGTTTATTCAGTATCCTACAATGAGCAGTTCTTC.

In this sample, this clonotype turned up a few times. The rearrangement joins TRBV29-1 to TRBJ2-1; 10 bases match TRBD2. V trimming: 4 bases; J trimming: 8 bases; junction bases outside the gene matches: 8. Germline values: CDR1 SQVTM, CDR2 ANQGSEA. The CDR3 runs 14 residues. The chain's CDR3 is CSVGGLAGVDEQFF. Here the CDR3 DNA reads TGCAGCGTTGGGGGGCTAGCGGGAGTAGATGAGCAGTTCTTC.